This T cell receptor (beta chain) was sequenced during a study of blood T cells in healthy people across ages. Study-wide context: Template switching picked up about one barcoded beta molecule for each two T cells.

The CDR3 runs to 15 residues. Germline CDR1 and CDR2: DFQATT and SNEGSKA (reference sequence). The ends were cut back, 1 base at V and 2 bases at J, with 9 bases in the middle. Donors were healthy Caucasian individuals from Russia aged roughly 6 to 90. The authors ran a second PCR of roughly 6 to 11 cycles using a sample-barcoded 5' primer and a J-beta primer mix. A single record per CDR3 protein comes from TCRdb applying MiXCR to the 5' RACE reads. The table has about 1.8 million distinct CDR3 sequences, about 50% seen once. The receptor was derived from a woman in her thirties or forties in good health. The chain uses TRBV20-1 and TRBJ1-6; D not certain. Sequenced input: blood. DNA for the CDR3: TGCAGTGCTAGAGGACCCCGCACCTATAATTCACCCCTCCACTTT. It encodes CSARGPRTYNSPLHF.